Listed below are T cell receptor beta chains from one sample, sequenced in a study of cytomegalovirus exposure and HLA in healthy donors. Libraries were prepared by immunoSEQ multiplex PCR; TCRdb keeps only in-frame clonotypes and omits some of them. The sample has over 65,000 clones, about four fifths seen once. Specimen: PBMCs. These receptors were taken from a woman aged 40 to 50 in good health and CMV-seropositive. CDR3s include the opening cysteine and the closing phenylalanine or tryptophan. The D gene is left open where the match is weak. Only part of the rows carry a size: once, few, many, or a class if the clone is expanded.

V gene	clone size	J gene	D gene	CDR3 DNA	CDR3 protein
TRBV5-1	once	TRBJ1-1	NA	TGCGCCAGCAACAGGGAGTTGAACACTGAAGCTTTCTTT	CASNRELNTEAFF
TRBV7-3	NA	TRBJ1-1	NA	TGTGCCAGCAGCTTAACCGGGGGGACGAACACTGAAGCTTTCTTT	CASSLTGGTNTEAFF
TRBV4-1	once	TRBJ2-7	NA	TGCGCCAGCAGCCGTGGTCCAGGGCTTTCCTACGAGCAGTACTTC	CASSRGPGLSYEQYF
TRBV6-6	few	TRBJ1-4	NA	TGTGCCAGCGGACTTATCGGGGGGACTAATGAAAAACTGTTTTTT	CASGLIGGTNEKLFF
TRBV27	NA	TRBJ2-6	NA	TGTGCCAGCAGTGCCGGACTAAATCACGGGGCCAACGTCCTGACTTTC	CASSAGLNHGANVLTF
TRBV2	NA	TRBJ2-7	TRBD1	TGTGCCAGCAGTGGGACAGGGGGTGAGGACGAGCAGTACTTC	CASSGTGGEDEQYF
TRBV7-3	NA	TRBJ1-2	TRBD1	TGTGCCAGCAGCTTACAGCCGGGACAGGGCGGTGGTGGCTACACCTTC	CASSLQPGQGGGGYTF
TRBV30	NA	TRBJ2-7	NA	TGTGCCTGGAGTATAGTGGGCAGCTCCTACGAGCAGTACTTC	CAWSIVGSSYEQYF
TRBV7-9	NA	TRBJ1-2	TRBD1	TGTGCCAGCAGCCCAGGACAGGGGTTAGTTGGAGGCTACACCTTC	CASSPGQGLVGGYTF
TRBV28	NA	TRBJ2-1	NA	TGTGCCAGCAGTCCCACCTACAATGAGCAGTTCTTC	CASSPTYNEQFF
TRBV18	NA	TRBJ2-7	NA	TGTGCCAGCTCGTTAGAGACAGGAGGTGCCTACGAGCAGTACTTC	CASSLETGGAYEQYF
TRBV7-2	few	TRBJ1-2	NA	TGTGCCAGCAGCTTCCCATCGGGCGGGTACCGAAACTATGGCTACACCTTC	CASSFPSGGYRNYGYTF
TRBV30	NA	TRBJ2-5	NA	TGTGCCTGGAGTCTCGGCCTCAACGGGGCCCAGTACTTC	CAWSLGLNGAQYF
TRBV5-1	NA	TRBJ1-2	TRBD1	TGCGCCAGCAGACCTGACAGGGTTGATGGCTACACCTTC	CASRPDRVDGYTF
TRBV28	NA	TRBJ2-1	TRBD1	TGTGCCAGCAGTTTAGGAGGACAGGGGACGTCTGAGCAGTTCTTC	CASSLGGQGTSEQFF
TRBV2	NA	TRBJ2-1	TRBD1	TGTGCCAGCAGTTGGGACAGATCCTACAATGAGCAGTTCTTC	CASSWDRSYNEQFF
TRBV6-1	NA	TRBJ2-2	TRBD2	TGTGCCAGCAGTGGCACTAGCGGGGGGACCGGGGAGCTGTTTTTT	CASSGTSGGTGELFF
TRBV4-1	few	TRBJ2-7	NA	TGCGCCAGCAGCCCCTCGGACAGCCTGGCCTACGAGCAGTACTTC	CASSPSDSLAYEQYF
TRBV29-1	few	TRBJ2-1	TRBD2	TGCAGCGTGATAGCGGGGGGCCTCCATGAGCAGTTCTTC	CSVIAGGLHEQFF
TRBV19	NA	TRBJ1-2	TRBD1	TGTGCCAGTAGGGCCGGGACAGGGGCCCACTCCTATGGCTACACCTTC	CASRAGTGAHSYGYTF
TRBV7-2	few	TRBJ2-7	TRBD2	TGTGCCAGCAGCCCCACCGTGGGAACTAGCGCTGCAGAGCAGTACTTC	CASSPTVGTSAAEQYF
TRBV10-2	NA	TRBJ2-7	TRBD2	TGCGCCAGCAGTGATCAAGGACTAGCGGGGGCCTACGAGCAGTACTTC	CASSDQGLAGAYEQYF